The 16 T cell receptor beta chains listed next were all sequenced from one sample in a study of breast tumors, draining lymph nodes, adjacent tissues. TCRdb reanalysed the multiplex PCR reads using MiXCR and keeps one entry per CDR3 protein. The data contain fewer than 250,000 distinct CDR3 sequences, less than 40% of them seen just once; the ten biggest clones take up about 1.4%. Breast cancer patients provided tissue from their axillary draining lymph nodes. The specimen was axillary lymph node tissue. These receptors came from a female donor with breast cancer. Some clones in this sample may be carry-over from other donors' samples.

The chain recombines TRBV15 with TRBJ1-2; D is perhaps TRBD1 (5 bases). Per germline, CDR1 LNHNV and CDR2 YYDKDF (reference sequence). V was trimmed by 3 bases and J by 2 bases, leaving 7 bases between them. The CDR3 loop spans 13 amino acids. The CDR3 bases are TGTGCCACCAGCAGGGGACCGAACTATGGCTACACCTTC. This encodes CATSRGPNYGYTF.

This clonotype was seen many times. V and J are TRBV13 and TRBJ2-7, with 9 bases that match TRBD2. Germline CDR1 reads PRHDT; CDR2 reads FYEKMQ (reference sequence). Trimming cost V 1 base and J 2 bases; bases outside gene matches: 9. CDR3 length: 17 amino acids. DNA of the CDR3: TGTGCCAGCAGCTTAGAGAGGGCTAGCGGGATACCCTACGAGCAGTACTTC. This encodes CASSLERASGIPYEQYF. Together with reference TRBV13 and TRBJ2-7, the CDR3 gives the full variable domain: AAGVIQSPRHLIKEKRETATLKCYPIPRHDTVYWYQQGPGQDPQFLISFYEKMQSDKGSIPDRFSAQQFSDYHSELNMSSLELGDSALYFCASSLERASGIPYEQYFGPGTRLTVT.

This clonotype was counted many times. CDR3 sequence reads: CASSHPGGPPYEQYF. CDR3 DNA: TGTGCCAGCAGTCACCCCGGGGGGCCGCCCTACGAGCAGTACTTC. The chain is built from TRBV6-5 and TRBJ2-7; weak D call: TRBD2 (7 bases). This CDR3 has 15 amino acids. V was shortened by 5 bases and J by 2 bases, with 16 bases between the two germline ends. CDR1 is MNHEY, CDR2 SVGAGI, per germline.

Remarks on this clonotype: This sequence may be a read error, since a much larger clone differs from it by one base. The chain links TRBV5-1 to TRBJ2-1, with 9 bases identical to TRBD1. The CDR3 spans 16 residues. Germline-derived CDR1 and CDR2 are SGHRS and YFSETQ. CDR3 sequence reads: CVSSPREGQGISEQFF. Here the CDR3 DNA reads TGCGTCAGCAGCCCCCGGGAAGGACAGGGGATCAGTGAGCAGTTCTTC.

The sample holds many counts of this clonotype. The V gene is TRBV20-1, the J gene TRBJ2-7, with D possibly being TRBD2 (5 bases). The V gene lost 4 bases and the J gene lost 0 bases, with 13 bases spanning the gap. Germline-derived CDR1 and CDR2 are DFQATT and SNEGSKA (reference sequence). The CDR3 length is 14 residues. Here the CDR3 DNA reads TGCAGTGCTAAGACCAGCGGAAGCTCCTACGAGCAGTACTTC. It is translated as CSAKTSGSSYEQYF.

The V and J genes are TRBV9 and TRBJ2-6, with 10 bases lining up with TRBD2. The CDR3 runs to 17 residues. V was clipped by 2 bases and J by 4 bases; unmatched bases: 6. Germline CDR1 is SGDLS and CDR2 is YYNGEE. The DNA for the CDR3 is TGTGCCAGCAGCGTCAGGACTAGCGGACTAGGGGCCAACGTCCTGACTTTC. Protein sequence: CASSVRTSGLGANVLTF.

This clonotype showed up many times. The rearrangement links TRBV7-8 to TRBJ2-3; 10 bases line up with TRBD2. With V trimmed by 4 bases and J by 4 bases, 17 bases remained unmatched. There are 19 residues in the CDR3. CDR1 is SGHVS and CDR2 is FQNEAQ in the germline V gene. The DNA of the CDR3 is TGTGCCAGCAGCTGGTTCCTAGTAGCGGGAGGCCCTTCTCCAGATACGCAGTATTTT. Its protein is CASSWFLVAGGPSPDTQYF. Filled out from reference TRBV7-8 and TRBJ2-3, the complete variable domain reads GAGVSQSPRYKVAKRGQDVALRCDPISGHVSLFWYQQALGQGPEFLTYFQNEAQLDKSGLPSDRFFAERPEGSVSTLKIQRTQQEDSAVYLCASSWFLVAGGPSPDTQYFGPGTRLTVL.

Ten or more counts support this clonotype. The rearrangement joins TRBV5-5 to TRBJ2-7; 9 nucleotides agree with TRBD2. Germline loops: CDR1 SGHKS, CDR2 YYEKEE (reference sequence). The trim removed 6 bases at V and 1 base at J, leaving 11 bases unmatched. The CDR3 runs to 16 residues. CDR3 protein: CASTETPGLASYEQYF. CDR3 coding DNA: TGTGCCAGCACCGAAACGCCGGGACTAGCATCCTACGAGCAGTACTTC.

The gene calls are TRBV9 and TRBJ1-5, with D possibly TRBD1 on 5 matching bases. CDR3 length: 14 residues. Germline lookup yields CDR1 SGDLS and CDR2 YYNGEE. V was shortened by 0 bases and J by 14 bases, with 18 bases between the two germline ends. CDR3 in DNA: TGTGCCAGCAGCGTAGGGCCCGCGGGACGGGACGAGCATTTT. Translated: CASSVGPAGRDEHF.

This clonotype was seen at least ten times. J is TRBJ2-3 and V is TRBV18; D gene ambiguous. CDR1 and CDR2 from the germline V gene are KGHSH and LQKENI. CDR3 size: 15 residues. V lost 3 bases and J lost 0, with 10 bases in between. CDR3 DNA: TGTGCCAGCTCACCGAACCAAGCTAGCACAGATACGCAGTATTTT. Amino acids: CASSPNQASTDTQYF.

The rearrangement joins TRBV6-1 to TRBJ1-2; D unresolved. The CDR3 consists of 14 residues. V was trimmed by 6 bases and J by 6 bases, leaving 17 bases between them. Germline CDR1 is MNHNS and CDR2 is SASEGT. In DNA, the CDR3 is TGTGCCAGCAGGCTTATTGGTGAAGGCGATGGCTACACCTTC. Amino acid sequence: CASRLIGEGDGYTF.

The CDR3 protein is CSVPTLSYEQFF. CDR3 in DNA: TGCAGCGTCCCTACACTCTCCTATGAGCAGTTCTTC. This chain connects TRBV29-1 to TRBJ2-1, with no clear D. V lost 6 bases and J 8 bases, leaving 14 bases between the germline ends. Germline V CDR1 and CDR2: SQVTM, ANQGSEA. This CDR3 is 12 amino acids long.

This CDR3 is CASSQVRISGNTIYF. The CDR3 region has the DNA TGTGCCAGCAGCCAAGTTCGCATCTCTGGAAACACCATATATTTT. The chain couples TRBV14 to TRBJ1-3; D unclear. Germline values: CDR1 SGHDN, CDR2 FVKESK. V lost 1 base, J lost 0 bases, and 7 bases lay in between. This CDR3 spans 15 amino acids.

This clonotype has at least ten counts. The chain links TRBV6-1 to TRBJ2-5, with D perhaps matching TRBD1 (6 bases). The CDR3 is made up of 17 amino acids. With 2 bases removed from V and 5 bases from J, the gap between germline ends came to 21 bases. Germline V lookup: CDR1 MNHNS, CDR2 SASEGT. The CDR3 DNA sequence: TGTGCCAGCAGTGAATCCTTCCGGGGCAGGGGAGTGGAGACCCAGTACTTC. This encodes CASSESFRGRGVETQYF.

This clonotype showed up many times. The J gene is TRBJ1-6, the V gene TRBV18, with 12 nucleotides matching TRBD1. The germline V gene has CDR1 KGHSH and CDR2 LQKENI. The CDR3 is made up of 15 amino acids. V dropped 4 bases and J dropped 8; count of bases not matched to a gene: 3. DNA of the CDR3: TGTGCCAGCTCACAGGGACAGGGGGCAGATTCACCCCTCCACTTT. It codes for CASSQGQGADSPLHF.

This clonotype was observed at least ten times. J is TRBJ2-1 and V is TRBV6-2 or TRBV6-3; the D call may be TRBD1 or TRBD2 (5 bases each). In germline, CDR1 is MNHEY, CDR2 SVGEGT. Trimming stripped 8 bases from V and 8 bases from J, with 10 bases between. This CDR3 is 11 amino acids long. Written as DNA, the CDR3 is TGTGCCAGCGGCAGGGAGTATGAGCAGTTCTTC. Its protein product is CASGREYEQFF.